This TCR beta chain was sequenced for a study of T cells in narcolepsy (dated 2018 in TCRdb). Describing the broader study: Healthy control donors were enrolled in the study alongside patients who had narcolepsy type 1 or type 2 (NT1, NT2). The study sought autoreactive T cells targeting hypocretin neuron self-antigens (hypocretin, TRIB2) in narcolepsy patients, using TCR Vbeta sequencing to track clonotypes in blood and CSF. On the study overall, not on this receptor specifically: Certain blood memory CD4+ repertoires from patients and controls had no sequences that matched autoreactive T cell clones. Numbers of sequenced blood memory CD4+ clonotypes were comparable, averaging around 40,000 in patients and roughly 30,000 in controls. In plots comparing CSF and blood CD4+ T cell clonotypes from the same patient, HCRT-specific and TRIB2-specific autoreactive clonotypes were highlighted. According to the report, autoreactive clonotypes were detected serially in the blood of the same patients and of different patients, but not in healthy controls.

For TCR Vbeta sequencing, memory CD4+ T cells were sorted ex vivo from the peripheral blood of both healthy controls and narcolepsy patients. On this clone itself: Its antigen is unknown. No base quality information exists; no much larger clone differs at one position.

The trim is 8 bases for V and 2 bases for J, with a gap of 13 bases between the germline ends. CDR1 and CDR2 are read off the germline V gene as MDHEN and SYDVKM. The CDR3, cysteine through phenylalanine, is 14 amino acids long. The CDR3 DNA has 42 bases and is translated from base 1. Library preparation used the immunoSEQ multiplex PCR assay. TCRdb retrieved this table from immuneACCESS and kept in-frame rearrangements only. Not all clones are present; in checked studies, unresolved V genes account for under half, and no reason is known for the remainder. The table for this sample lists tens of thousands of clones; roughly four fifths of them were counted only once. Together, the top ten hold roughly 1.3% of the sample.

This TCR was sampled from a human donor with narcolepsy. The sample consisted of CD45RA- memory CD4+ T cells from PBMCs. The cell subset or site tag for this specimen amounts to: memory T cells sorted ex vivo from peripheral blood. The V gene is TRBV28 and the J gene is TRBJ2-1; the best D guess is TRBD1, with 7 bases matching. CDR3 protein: CASRSGGTYNEQFF. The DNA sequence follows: TGTGCCAGCCGTTCAGGGGGGACCTACAATGAGCAGTTCTTC.